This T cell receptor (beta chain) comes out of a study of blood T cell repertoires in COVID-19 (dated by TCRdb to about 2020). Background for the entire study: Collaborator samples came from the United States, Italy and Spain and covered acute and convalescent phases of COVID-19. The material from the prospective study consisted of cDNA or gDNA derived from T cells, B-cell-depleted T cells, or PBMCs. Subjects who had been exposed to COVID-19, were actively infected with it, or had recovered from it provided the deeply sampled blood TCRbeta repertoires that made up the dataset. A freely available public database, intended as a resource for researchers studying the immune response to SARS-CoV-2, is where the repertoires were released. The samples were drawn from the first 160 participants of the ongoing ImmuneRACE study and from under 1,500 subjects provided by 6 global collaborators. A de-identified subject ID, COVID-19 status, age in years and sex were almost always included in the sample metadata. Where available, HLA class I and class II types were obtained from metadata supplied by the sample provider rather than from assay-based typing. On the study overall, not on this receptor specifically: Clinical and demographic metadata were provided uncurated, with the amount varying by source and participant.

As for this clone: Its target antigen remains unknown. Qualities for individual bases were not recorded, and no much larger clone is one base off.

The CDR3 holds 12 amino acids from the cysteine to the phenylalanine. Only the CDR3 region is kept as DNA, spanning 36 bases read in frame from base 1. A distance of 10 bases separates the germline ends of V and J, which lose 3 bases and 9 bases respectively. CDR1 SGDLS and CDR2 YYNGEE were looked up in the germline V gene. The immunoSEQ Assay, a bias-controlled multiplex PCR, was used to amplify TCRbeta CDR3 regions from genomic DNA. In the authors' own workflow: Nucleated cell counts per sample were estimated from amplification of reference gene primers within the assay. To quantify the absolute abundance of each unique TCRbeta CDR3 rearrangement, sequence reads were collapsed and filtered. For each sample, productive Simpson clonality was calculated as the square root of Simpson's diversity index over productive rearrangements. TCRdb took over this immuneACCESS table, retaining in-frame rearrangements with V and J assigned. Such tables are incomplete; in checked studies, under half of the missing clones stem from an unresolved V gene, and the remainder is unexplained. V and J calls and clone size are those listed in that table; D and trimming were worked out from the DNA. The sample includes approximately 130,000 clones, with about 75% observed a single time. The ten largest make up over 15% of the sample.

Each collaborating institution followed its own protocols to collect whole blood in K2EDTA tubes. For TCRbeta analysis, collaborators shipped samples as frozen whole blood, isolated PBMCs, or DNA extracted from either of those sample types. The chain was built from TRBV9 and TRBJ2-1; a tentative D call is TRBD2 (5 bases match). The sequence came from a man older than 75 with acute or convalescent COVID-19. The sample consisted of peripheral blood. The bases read TGTGCCAGCAGCGAAACTAGAGGTGAGCAGTTCTTC. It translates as CASSETRGEQFF.